This TCR beta chain was sequenced for a study of blood T cells in healthy people across ages. PCR was performed a second time for 7 to 11 cycles using a sample-barcoded 5' primer and a J-beta primer mix. TCRdb redid the calling of the 5' RACE reads with MiXCR, one entry per CDR3 protein. The table shows roughly 700,000 distinct CDR3 sequences, with about 52% occurring only once. J was trimmed by 1 base and V by 5 bases; bases with no gene match: 10. This CDR3 is built from 17 residues. The clonotype originates from a woman aged 60 to 75 in good health. Sequenced: blood. This rearrangement joins TRBV12-3 or TRBV12-4 to TRBJ2-7, with TRBD2 matching over 11 bases. The DNA for the CDR3 is TGTGCCAGCAGTCCCCGACTAGCGGGATCGGATTCCTACGAGCAGTACTTC. Amino acids: CASSPRLAGSDSYEQYF.